The 19 T cell receptor beta chains given below trace back to one sample, sequenced in a study of blood T cell repertoires in COVID-19. Generated by immunoSEQ multiplex PCR, the TCRdb table keeps only in-frame clones and is missing some. The data contain roughly 260,000 clones, around 92% of them singletons. The source material was peripheral blood. These TCRs come from a person aged 18 to 35 with COVID-19, enrolled during active disease.

The CDR3 DNA follows: TGTGCCAGCAGCGTAGCTAGCGGGAGGGGCGACAATGAGCAGTTCTTC. It specifies CASSVASGRGDNEQFF. The J gene is TRBJ2-1, the V gene TRBV9, with 12 bases lining up with TRBD2. Germline assignment: CDR1 SGDLS and CDR2 YYNGEE. The CDR3 contains 16 residues. V was pared by 0 bases and J by 5 bases, with 3 bases of the junction left unmatched.

The chain joins TRBV5-1 to TRBJ2-7; 7 bases agree with TRBD1. The ends lost 0 bases at V and 4 bases at J; junction bases unmatched: 4. CDR3 length equals 14 residues. Germline V CDR1 and CDR2: SGHRS, YFSETQ. CDR3 amino acids: CASSLATGVYEQYF. In nucleotides, the CDR3 is TGCGCCAGCAGCTTGGCCACAGGGGTATACGAGCAGTACTTC.

V is TRBV14 and J is TRBJ1-3, with D perhaps matching TRBD1 (5 bases). The V end lost 0 bases, the J end lost 2 bases, and 8 bases lay between the germline ends. The CDR3 runs to 15 residues. Looked up from germline, CDR1 is SGHDN and CDR2 is FVKESK. The CDR3 region has the DNA TGTGCCAGCAGCCAAGAAGGGGCTCCTGGAAACACCATATATTTT. The encoded protein is CASSQEGAPGNTIYF.

The chain links TRBV7-2 to TRBJ2-1, with D possibly being TRBD2 (5 bases). V lost 5 bases and J 4 bases, leaving 9 bases between the germline ends. The CDR3 runs to 13 residues. The germline CDR1 and CDR2 sequences are SGHTA and FQGNSA. This chain's CDR3 is CASSPRTYNEQFF. CDR3 DNA: TGTGCCAGCAGCCCACGGACTTACAATGAGCAGTTCTTC.

The rearrangement links TRBV30 to TRBJ1-4; D remains ambiguous. V shed 5 bases and J shed 2 bases, with 12 bases lying between them. Germline V gives CDR1 GTSNPN, CDR2 SVGIG (reference sequence). This CDR3 has 14 amino acids. The CDR3 DNA reads as TGTGCCTGGGGCGCAGGTGGGACTAATGAAAAACTGTTTTTT. Translating it yields CAWGAGGTNEKLFF.

The chain couples TRBV7-2 to TRBJ1-6; no reliable D call. Trimming cost V 1 base and J 3 bases, with 4 bases left between them. Germline CDR1 SGHTA, CDR2 FQGNSA. The CDR3 contains 14 residues. The CDR3 here is CASSLDSYNSPLHF. In DNA, the CDR3 is TGTGCCAGCAGCTTAGACAGCTATAATTCACCCCTCCACTTT.

The DNA of the CDR3 is TGCGCCAGCACCTCAGGGACAGGTTCCACTGAAGCTTTCTTT. Protein: CASTSGTGSTEAFF. The gene calls are TRBV10-2 and TRBJ1-1; TRBD1 aligns across 8 bases. The CDR3 sequence is 14 residues long. CDR1 and CDR2 (germline): WSHSY, SAAADI. J gave up 4 bases and V 7 bases, and 8 bases lay outside the gene matches.

This clone was detected only a few times. This sample includes further DNA sequences coding for the same CDR3. The chain carries TRBV2 and TRBJ1-1; D is perhaps TRBD1 (5 bases). Germline V lookup: CDR1 SNHLY, CDR2 FYNNEI. The germline V and J ends were trimmed by 5 bases and 5 bases, with 9 bases remaining between them. The CDR3 runs 12 residues. CDR3 sequence (DNA): TGTGCCAGCAGTCCGACAGTAACTGAAGCTTTCTTT. It specifies CASSPTVTEAFF.

The V gene is TRBV9, the J gene TRBJ2-3, with a possible D match to TRBD1 (7 bases). The CDR3 loop spans 17 amino acids. Trimming stripped 1 base from V and 3 bases from J, with 18 bases between. Germline CDR1 reads SGDLS; CDR2 reads YYNGEE. CDR3 residues: CASSVWEGGAGTDTQYF. The CDR3 bases are TGTGCCAGCAGCGTATGGGAAGGGGGCGCGGGAACAGATACGCAGTATTTT.

This clone was recorded only once. The CDR3 DNA reads TGTGCCATCAGCCCCTCAGGGGCGGGCACAGATACGCAGTATTTT. This encodes CAISPSGAGTDTQYF. The chain employs TRBV10-3 and TRBJ2-3; possibly TRBD1 for D (6 bases). Germline values: CDR1 ENHRY, CDR2 SYGVKD. The CDR3 covers 15 residues. V was clipped by 6 bases and J by 1 base, with 14 bases between them.

The chain is built from TRBV24-1 and TRBJ2-7; 7 nucleotides match TRBD1. With V trimmed by 3 bases and J by 2 bases, 6 bases remained unmatched. In germline, CDR1 is KGHDR, CDR2 SFDVKD. The CDR3 is 15 residues long. The chain's CDR3 is CATSDPRDRAYEQYF. The DNA of the CDR3 is TGTGCCACCAGTGATCCCCGGGACAGAGCCTACGAGCAGTACTTC.

This clone was observed a few times. This chain connects TRBV6-5 to TRBJ2-2; no clear D. The CDR3 totals 15 residues. CDR1 is MNHEY and CDR2 is SVGAGI in the germline V gene. V gave up 6 bases and J gave up 5 bases, with 16 bases separating them. The CDR3 here is CASSPVLSRTGELFF. CDR3 nucleotide sequence: TGTGCCAGCAGCCCAGTTCTTTCGAGGACCGGGGAGCTGTTTTTT.

This chain uses TRBV28 with TRBJ1-4; weak D call: TRBD1 (5 bases). The CDR3 contains 13 residues. Per the germline V gene, CDR1 is MDHEN and CDR2 is SYDVKM. V lost 6 bases and J lost 6, with 11 bases in between. CDR3 DNA: TGTGCCAGCAGCAATCGGGACTATGAAAAACTGTTTTTT. This encodes CASSNRDYEKLFF.

V usage is TRBV2 and J usage is TRBJ2-7; the match to TRBD1 covers 12 bases. The CDR3 is 14 residues long. CDR1 SNHLY and CDR2 FYNNEI come from the germline V gene. The J segment lost 9 bases and the V segment lost 3 bases, leaving 6 bases of the junction unmatched. The DNA of the CDR3 is TGTGCCAGCAGTGACGGGACAGGGGGCAGTCGGCAGTACTTC. This translates into CASSDGTGGSRQYF. Full variable domain (rest looked up from reference TRBV2 and TRBJ2-7): EPEVTQTPSHQVTQMGQEVILRCVPISNHLYFYWYRQILGQKVEFLVSFYNNEISEKSEIFDDQFSVERPDGSNFTLKIRSTKLEDSAMYFCASSDGTGGSRQYFGPGTRLTVT.

The chain is built from TRBV4-1 and TRBJ2-7, with 10 bases identical to TRBD2. This CDR3 comprises 16 residues. Germline V gene lookup returns CDR1 MGHRA and CDR2 YSYEKL. Trimming at V came to 3 bases and at J to 3 bases, leaving 8 bases not matched to a gene. CDR3 protein: CASSQTASGSIYEQYF. The CDR3 nucleotides are TGCGCCAGCAGCCAGACCGCTAGCGGGAGTATCTACGAGCAGTACTTC.

In the case of this clone: The sample has other DNA sequences that encode this CDR3 too. The chain is built from TRBV7-2 and TRBJ2-7; a possible D gene is TRBD2 (5 bases). Germline V CDR1 and CDR2: SGHTA, FQGNSA. V gave up 1 base and J gave up 5 bases, with 9 bases separating them. This CDR3 spans 13 amino acids. This CDR3 is CASSLEREDEQYF. CDR3 bases: TGTGCCAGCAGCTTAGAACGGGAAGACGAGCAGTACTTC. Supplemented by reference TRBV7-2 and TRBJ2-7, the full variable domain reads GAGVSQSPSNKVTEKGKDVELRCDPISGHTALYWYRQSLGQGLEFLIYFQGNSAPDKSGLPSDRFSAERTGGSVSTLTIQRTQQEDSAVYLCASSLEREDEQYFGPGTRLTVT.

This chain joins TRBV2 and TRBJ2-7; tentative D call: TRBD1 (6 bases). The germline V gene has CDR1 SNHLY and CDR2 FYNNEI. The CDR3 is 13 residues long. Trimming pared 6 bases from V and 3 bases from J, leaving 12 bases between. CDR3 coding DNA: TGTGCCAGCAGACCGGACAGCGGCTACGAGCAGTACTTC. Translation: CASRPDSGYEQYF.

The gene calls are TRBV28 and TRBJ1-1, with 7 nucleotides matching TRBD1. Germline loops: CDR1 MDHEN, CDR2 SYDVKM. The CDR3 covers 15 residues. V trimming: 5 bases; J trimming: 5 bases; junction bases outside the gene matches: 11. This CDR3 is CASSGYRGPGTEAFF. The CDR3 DNA follows: TGTGCCAGCAGTGGATACAGGGGCCCTGGGACTGAAGCTTTCTTT.

Only a few counts were recorded for this clone. The chain is built from TRBV6-2 or TRBV6-3 and TRBJ1-2, with 12 bases that match TRBD1. The germline gives CDR1 MNHEY, CDR2 SVGEGT. The CDR3 is 14 amino acids. V was pared by 4 bases and J by 6 bases, with 3 bases of the junction left unmatched. The CDR3 sequence: CASSSGTGGHGYTF. CDR3 in DNA: TGTGCCAGCAGTTCCGGGACAGGGGGCCATGGCTACACCTTC.